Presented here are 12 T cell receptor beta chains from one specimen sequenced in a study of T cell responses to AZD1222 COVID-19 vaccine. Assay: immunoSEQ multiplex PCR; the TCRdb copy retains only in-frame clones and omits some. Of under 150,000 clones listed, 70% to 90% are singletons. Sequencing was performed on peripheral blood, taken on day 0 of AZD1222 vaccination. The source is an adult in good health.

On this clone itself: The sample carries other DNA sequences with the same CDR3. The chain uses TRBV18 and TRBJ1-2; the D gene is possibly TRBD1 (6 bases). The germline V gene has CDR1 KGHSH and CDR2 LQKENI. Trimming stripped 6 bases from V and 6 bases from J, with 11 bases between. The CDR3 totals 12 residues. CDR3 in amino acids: CASSQQGNGYTF. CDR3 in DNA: TGTGCCAGCTCCCAACAGGGAAATGGCTACACCTTC.

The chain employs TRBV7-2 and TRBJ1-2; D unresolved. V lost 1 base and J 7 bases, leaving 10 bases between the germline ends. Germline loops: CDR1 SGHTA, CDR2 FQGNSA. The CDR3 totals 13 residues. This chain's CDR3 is CASSLGRASGYTF. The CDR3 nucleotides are TGTGCCAGCAGCTTAGGACGGGCCAGTGGCTACACCTTC.

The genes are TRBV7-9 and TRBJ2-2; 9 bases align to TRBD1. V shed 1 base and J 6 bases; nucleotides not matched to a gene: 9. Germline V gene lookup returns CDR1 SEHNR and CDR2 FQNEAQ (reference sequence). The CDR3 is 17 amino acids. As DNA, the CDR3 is TGTGCCAGCAGCTTAGGGCCCGGACAGGGGAAAGCCGGGGAGCTGTTTTTT. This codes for CASSLGPGQGKAGELFF.

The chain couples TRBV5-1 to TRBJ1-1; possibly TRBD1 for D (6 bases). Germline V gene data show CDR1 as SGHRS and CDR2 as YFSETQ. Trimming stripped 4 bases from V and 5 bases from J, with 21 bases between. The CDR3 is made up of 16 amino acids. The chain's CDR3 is CASSPGLGGHGTEAFF. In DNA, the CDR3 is TGCGCCAGCAGCCCTGGGCTTGGGGGGCATGGGACTGAAGCTTTCTTT.

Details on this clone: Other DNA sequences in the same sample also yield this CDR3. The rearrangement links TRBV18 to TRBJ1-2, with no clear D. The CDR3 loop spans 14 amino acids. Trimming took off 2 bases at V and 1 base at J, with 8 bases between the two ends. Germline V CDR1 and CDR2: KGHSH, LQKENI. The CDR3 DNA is TGTGCCAGCTCACCAGGCGGCAGTAACTATGGCTACACCTTC. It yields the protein CASSPGGSNYGYTF.

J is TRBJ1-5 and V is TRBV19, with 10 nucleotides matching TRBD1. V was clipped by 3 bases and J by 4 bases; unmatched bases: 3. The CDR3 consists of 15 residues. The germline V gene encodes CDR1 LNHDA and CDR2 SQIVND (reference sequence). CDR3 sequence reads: CASSMRQGANQPQHF. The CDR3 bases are TGTGCCAGTAGTATGCGACAGGGGGCGAATCAGCCCCAGCATTTT.

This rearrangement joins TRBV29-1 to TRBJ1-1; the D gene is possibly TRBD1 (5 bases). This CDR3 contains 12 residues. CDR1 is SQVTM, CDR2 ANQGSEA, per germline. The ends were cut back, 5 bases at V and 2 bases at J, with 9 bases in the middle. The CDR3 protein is CSVIRANTEAFF. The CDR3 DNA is TGCAGCGTTATCAGGGCTAACACTGAAGCTTTCTTT.

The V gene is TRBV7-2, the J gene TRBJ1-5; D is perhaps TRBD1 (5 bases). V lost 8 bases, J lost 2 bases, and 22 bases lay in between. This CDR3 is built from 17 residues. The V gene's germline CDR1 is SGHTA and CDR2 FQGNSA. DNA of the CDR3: TGTGCCAGCCACGCCGGGGGATTTGATGGTGGCAATCAGCCCCAGCATTTT. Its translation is CASHAGGFDGGNQPQHF.

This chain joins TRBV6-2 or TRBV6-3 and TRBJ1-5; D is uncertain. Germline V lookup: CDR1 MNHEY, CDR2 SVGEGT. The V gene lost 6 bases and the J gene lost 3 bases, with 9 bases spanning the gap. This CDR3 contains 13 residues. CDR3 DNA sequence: TGTGCCAGCAGCTCACAGTTCAATCAGCCCCAGCATTTT. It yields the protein CASSSQFNQPQHF.

The CDR3 sequence is CASTLVPLGWFGYTF. The CDR3 coding sequence is TGTGCCAGCACCCTGGTCCCCCTCGGGTGGTTCGGCTACACCTTC. The rearrangement uses TRBV27 and TRBJ1-2; no definite D call. The germline V gene has CDR1 MNHEY and CDR2 SMNVEV (reference sequence). Trimming stripped 7 bases from V and 8 bases from J, with 23 bases between. There are 15 residues in the CDR3.

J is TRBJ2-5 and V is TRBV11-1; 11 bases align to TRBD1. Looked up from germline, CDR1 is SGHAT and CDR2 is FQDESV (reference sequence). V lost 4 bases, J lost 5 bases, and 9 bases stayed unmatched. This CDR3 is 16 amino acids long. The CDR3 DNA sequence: TGTGCCAGCAGCTCCCCCGTGGACAGGGGGCTGGAGACCCAGTACTTC. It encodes CASSSPVDRGLETQYF.

The DNA of the CDR3 is TGCGCCAGCAGCTTGGCCTATGGGGGGTGGTCGCAGAATTCACCCCTCCACTTT. Translation gives CASSLAYGGWSQNSPLHF. The chain combines TRBV5-1 with TRBJ1-6, with a weak D call TRBD1 (5 bases). V was pared by 0 bases and J by 7 bases, with 20 bases between. This CDR3 is built from 18 residues. Germline V gene lookup returns CDR1 SGHRS and CDR2 YFSETQ.